This T cell receptor (beta chain) originates from a study of cytomegalovirus exposure and HLA in healthy donors. The data were produced by immunoSEQ multiplex PCR, yet TCRdb's version contains in-frame clones alone and is incomplete. The sample carries about 240,000 clones, around 86% recorded once. Germline lookup yields CDR1 SNHLY and CDR2 FYNNEI. The CDR3 is 13 residues long. The V end lost 2 bases, the J end lost 4 bases, and 6 bases lay between the germline ends. The J gene is TRBJ1-3, the V gene TRBV2; D unclear. This clonotype was obtained from a woman between 25 and 40 years old in good health and CMV-seropositive. What was sequenced was PBMCs. The chain's CDR3 is CASSEIRGNTIYF. CDR3 coding DNA: TGTGCCAGCAGTGAAATCAGGGGAAACACCATATATTTT. The full variable domain, its missing parts supplied by reference TRBV2 and TRBJ1-3, is EPEVTQTPSHQVTQMGQEVILRCVPISNHLYFYWYRQILGQKVEFLVSFYNNEISEKSEIFDDQFSVERPDGSNFTLKIRSTKLEDSAMYFCASSEIRGNTIYFGEGSWLTVV.